This TCR beta chain derives from a study of OX40 agonist ivuxolimab in advanced cancers. Study summary: From roughly 23 to 90 years was the age range, with a mean of around 60 years, and 65% to 90% were male.

From germline, CDR1 is SGHVS and CDR2 FNYEAQ. V lost 6 bases to trimming and J lost 2 bases, with 13 bases between them. This CDR3 contains 15 residues. Method: immunoSEQ multiplex PCR; TCRdb's copy keeps in-frame clones and lacks some. The table includes about 35,000 clones, about four fifths detected once. Study findings and constraints: There were, on average, more expanded clones in CD8+ T cells than in CD4+.

About this clone itself: Antigen unknown.

The chain is built from TRBV7-6 and TRBJ2-2; D possibly corresponds to TRBD1 (6 bases). The receptor was isolated from an adult with an advanced solid tumor such as melanoma, head and neck, liver or kidney cancer. The sequencing here drew on CD4+ or CD8+ T cells sorted from blood, taken in a trial of the OX40 agonist ivuxolimab. CDR3 nucleotides: TGTGCCAGCAGGCAAGAACAGGGAAACACCGGGGAGCTGTTTTTT. It is translated as CASRQEQGNTGELFF.